Below, one T cell receptor beta chain is given with its context. Its cognate antigen is unknown. Other DNA variants within this sample encode the same CDR3. This sample is part of a study of beta chain features in type 1 diabetes. The study's findings and limits: VDJ junctions sequenced from type 1 diabetes patients showed fewer insertions and more deletions. Patients with Type 1 diabetes showed moderately but significantly shorter TCRB CDR3s in all four CD4+ subsets.

The V end was cut by 6 bases, the J end by 2 bases, with 6 bases between. The CDR3 length is 11 residues. The germline CDR1 and CDR2 sequences are DFQATT and SNEGSKA (reference sequence). cDNA synthesis used the whole RNA isolate, giving expressed TCRB sequences. The assay was immunoSEQ multiplex PCR, and TCRdb's table has in-frame clones only and misses some. The sample consists of some 700,000 clones, roughly 13% of them appearing once. Cells sorted by CD45RO/CCR7/CD25/CD127/CD95/CD27 comprised CD4+ naive, central memory, regulatory and stem cell-like memory cells. Material for sequencing was naive CD4+ T cells from blood. The receptor comes from a man younger than 35 with type 1 diabetes. V and J are TRBV20-1 and TRBJ2-3; D is uncertain. The CDR3 DNA sequence: TGCAGTGCCCTTCCCACAGATACGCAGTATTTT. Protein product: CSALPTDTQYF.